This entry concerns a single TCR beta chain. The repertoire was sequenced with immunoSEQ multiplex PCR; TCRdb's copy has only in-frame clones and lacks some. The data show more than 1 million clones, about 80% seen once. A CD45RA-negative memory subset and a CD45RA+ naive subset were separated from the CD4+ cells. This sample was included in a study of shared clonotypes between healthy human individuals. For the study at large: Every donor yielded three CD4 naive, three CD4 memory, two CD8 naive and one CD8 memory plate.

Trimming took off 10 bases at V and 5 bases at J, with 10 bases between the two ends. The CDR3 is 11 amino acids. The germline V gene encodes CDR1 SGHAT and CDR2 FQNNGV. The material sequenced was memory CD4+ T cells from PBMCs. The subset: CD45RA-negative fraction. This sequence joins TRBV11-2 and TRBJ2-3; a weak D match, TRBD2 (5 bases). The sequence was collected from a man between 18 and 29 years old in good health. Some clones in this sample may be carry-over from other donors' samples. The CDR3, as DNA: TGTGCCACTCTCCGGGGAGATACGCAGTATTTT. Protein product: CATLRGDTQYF.